A single sample gave rise to the 16 T cell receptor beta chains below, sequenced in a study of blood T cell repertoires in COVID-19. Assay used: immunoSEQ multiplex PCR; TCRdb lists only in-frame clones, some missing. In the table there are 150,000 or so clones, 75% to 85% of which are singletons. Sequencing input: peripheral blood. The source is a woman in her fifties or sixties with acute or convalescent COVID-19.

This clone was counted only a few times. The chain links TRBV19 to TRBJ2-3, with D tentatively TRBD1 (6 bases). V was clipped by 1 base and J by 2 bases, with 13 bases between them. Germline values: CDR1 LNHDA, CDR2 SQIVND (reference sequence). The CDR3 loop spans 16 amino acids. The CDR3 DNA is TGTGCCAGTAGTATAGTTGGGCAGGGGTTCACAGATACGCAGTATTTT. As protein: CASSIVGQGFTDTQYF. The whole variable domain, filled in from reference TRBV19 and TRBJ2-3, reads DGGITQSPKYLFRKEGQNVTLSCEQNLNHDAMYWYRQDPGQGLRLIYYSQIVNDFQKGDIAEGYSVSREKKESFPLTVTSAQKNPTAFYLCASSIVGQGFTDTQYFGPGTRLTVL.

A single count supports this clone. The chain joins TRBV19 to TRBJ2-7; possibly TRBD1 for D (5 bases). V lost 1 base and J lost 2, with 9 bases in between. The CDR3 sequence is 14 residues long. Germline V gene data show CDR1 as LNHDA and CDR2 as SQIVND (reference sequence). DNA for the CDR3: TGTGCCAGTAGTATAGTCGGCAGGGCCTACGAGCAGTACTTC. This codes for CASSIVGRAYEQYF.

This clone was detected only a few times. The chain couples TRBV3-1 (or the pseudogene TRBV3-2) to TRBJ2-7, with D perhaps matching TRBD2 (6 bases). The CDR3 is 13 amino acids. CDR1 is LGHDT and CDR2 is YNNKEL in the germline V gene (reference sequence). Trimming took 3 bases from V and 3 from J, leaving 9 bases between them. The CDR3 sequence is CASSQRGYYEQYF. The CDR3 DNA sequence: TGTGCCAGCAGCCAGCGGGGATACTACGAGCAGTACTTC.

The rearrangement joins TRBV29-1 to TRBJ1-1; 8 bases match TRBD1. The CDR3 spans 14 residues. V was clipped by 6 bases and J by 1 base; unmatched bases: 7. Germline V CDR1 and CDR2: SQVTM, ANQGSEA. Written as DNA, the CDR3 is TGCAGCGTCTTCGCAGGGGGCGCGAACACTGAAGCTTTCTTT. It encodes CSVFAGGANTEAFF.

The V and J genes are TRBV4-3 and TRBJ2-1; the D gene is possibly TRBD2 (5 bases). Trimming pared 0 bases from V and 0 bases from J, leaving 12 bases between. The CDR3 is 17 amino acids. CDR1 and CDR2 from the germline V gene are LGHNA and YSLEER. The CDR3, as DNA: TGCGCCAGCAGCCAAGATAGTTTAGCGAGCTCCTACAATGAGCAGTTCTTC. Translating it yields CASSQDSLASSYNEQFF.

J is TRBJ1-1 and V is TRBV27; TRBD1 matches 7 bases. Germline V lookup: CDR1 MNHEY, CDR2 SMNVEV (reference sequence). V shed 6 bases, J shed 3 bases, and the junction held 7 bases outside the gene matches. The CDR3 loop spans 14 amino acids. CDR3 sequence: CASRGQPYYTEAFF. The CDR3 nucleotides read TGTGCCAGCAGGGGACAGCCATATTACACTGAAGCTTTCTTT.

V gene TRBV28 combines with J gene TRBJ2-1, with TRBD1 matching 9 bases. The CDR3 sequence is 14 residues long. J was trimmed by 9 bases and V by 4 bases; bases with no gene match: 7. Germline V CDR1 and CDR2: MDHEN, SYDVKM. This chain's CDR3 is CASSSTGTGSEQFF. The CDR3, as DNA: TGTGCCAGCAGTTCTACCGGGACAGGGAGTGAGCAGTTCTTC.

The J gene is TRBJ2-7, the V gene TRBV6-7; D might be TRBD1 (5 bases). TRBV6-7 is filed as an ORF, its function uncertain. This CDR3 is built from 17 residues. The ends were cut back, 7 bases at V and 2 bases at J, with 24 bases in the middle. Written as DNA, the CDR3 is TGTGCCAGCAATTTTCCCTCTAAGAACAGGAGAACCTACGAGCAGTACTTC. Residues: CASNFPSKNRRTYEQYF.

This sequence joins TRBV25-1 and TRBJ1-3; TRBD1 is a possible D gene (6 bases). V lost 8 bases to trimming and J lost 2 bases, with 13 bases between them. Germline-derived CDR1 and CDR2 are MGHDK and SYGVNS. The CDR3 sequence is 14 residues long. The DNA of the CDR3 is TGTGCCAGCGGAACAGGGAAGGCTGGAAACACCATATATTTT. It yields the protein CASGTGKAGNTIYF.

This chain uses TRBV6-2 or TRBV6-3 with TRBJ2-3; TRBD2 matches at 12 bases. The CDR3 consists of 15 residues. Germline V gene lookup returns CDR1 MNHEY and CDR2 SVGEGT. After removal of 5 bases from V and 4 bases from J, the junction contained 4 bases not matched to a gene. The DNA of the CDR3 is TGTGCCAGCAGTCCACGACTAGCGGGAGCAGATACGCAGTATTTT. Amino acids: CASSPRLAGADTQYF.

The chain uses TRBV7-9 and TRBJ2-1; D is perhaps TRBD2 (5 bases). Trimming removed 3 bases from V and 3 bases from J, with 6 bases in between. CDR1 and CDR2 from the germline V gene are SEHNR and FQNEAQ (reference sequence). This CDR3 is 13 amino acids long. The CDR3 region has the DNA TGTGCCAGCAGCTTGACTAACTACAATGAGCAGTTCTTC. Translated: CASSLTNYNEQFF.

The rearrangement joins TRBV24-1 to TRBJ2-3; TRBD1 matches 9 bases. Per the germline V gene, CDR1 is KGHDR and CDR2 is SFDVKD. This CDR3 has 16 amino acids. The V and J ends lost 4 bases and 0 bases, in that order; junction bases with no gene match: 4. CDR3 nucleotide sequence: TGTGCCACCAGTGACCGGGGACAGGGAAGCACAGATACGCAGTATTTT. Translation: CATSDRGQGSTDTQYF.

V gene TRBV12-3 or TRBV12-4 combines with J gene TRBJ2-3; tentative D call: TRBD1 (7 bases). The length of the CDR3 is 13 residues. V shed 10 bases and J shed 3 bases, with 14 bases lying between them. The CDR3, as DNA: TGTGCCACACAGGAGGGGGCAACAGATACGCAGTATTTT. It yields the protein CATQEGATDTQYF.

The gene calls are TRBV28 and TRBJ2-2, with 7 bases fitting TRBD2. Germline assignment: CDR1 MDHEN and CDR2 SYDVKM. The CDR3 sequence is 16 residues long. The ends lost 0 bases at V and 4 bases at J; junction bases unmatched: 5. For the CDR3, the DNA is TGTGCCAGCAGTTTATGGGGAGGGGAAGGCACCGGGGAGCTGTTTTTT. Translating it yields CASSLWGGEGTGELFF.

This chain joins TRBV7-6 and TRBJ2-7; TRBD2 matches at 11 bases. The CDR3 runs 14 residues. With 6 bases clipped from V and 4 bases from J, the junction kept 5 bases outside the gene matches. Per germline, CDR1 SGHVS and CDR2 FNYEAQ. CDR3 coding DNA: TGTGCCAGCAGGAAAACTAGCGGGGGTTACGAGCAGTACTTC. Its protein is CASRKTSGGYEQYF.

The chain carries TRBV19 and TRBJ2-5; the match to TRBD2 covers 7 bases. The CDR3 is 16 amino acids. The germline CDR1 and CDR2 sequences are LNHDA and SQIVND (reference sequence). Germline trimming cut 3 bases from V and 7 bases from J; bases unmatched to any gene: 14. In DNA, the CDR3 is TGTGCCAGTAGTATGGGATCCGGGAGGCGCGTTGGGACCCAGTACTTC. Its protein is CASSMGSGRRVGTQYF.